A single sample is the source of the 20 T cell receptor beta chains below, sequenced in a study of T cell responses to AZD1222 COVID-19 vaccine. Measured with immunoSEQ multiplex PCR; TCRdb has only the in-frame clones, and not every one. Of approximately 88,000 clones listed, 70% to 90% are singletons. Sequencing was performed on peripheral blood, taken 28 days after the second AZD1222 dose. The receptors come from an adult who received the AZD1222 COVID-19 vaccine.

The V call is TRBV5-3, the J call TRBJ1-2; D remains ambiguous. TRBV5-3 is assigned to the ORF class and has an uncertain function. The CDR3 extends over 13 amino acids. V lost 2 bases to trimming and J lost 4 bases, with 9 bases between them. The CDR3 nucleotides read TGTGCCAGAAGCTTTGGCAGGATCTATGGCTACACCTTC. As protein: CARSFGRIYGYTF.

This clone was picked up a small number of times. This chain joins TRBV29-1 and TRBJ2-2; no firm D call. The V end was cut by 6 bases, the J end by 0 bases, with 5 bases between. The germline V gene encodes CDR1 SQVTM and CDR2 ANQGSEA. The CDR3 sequence is 12 residues long. DNA of the CDR3: TGCAGCGTCGCATCGAACACCGGGGAGCTGTTTTTT. Its protein product is CSVASNTGELFF.

The J gene is TRBJ1-1, the V gene TRBV6-5; TRBD1 might be the D (6 bases). The V end lost 5 bases, the J end lost 0 bases, and 10 bases lay between the germline ends. The CDR3 length is 14 residues. CDR1 is MNHEY, CDR2 SVGAGI, per germline. The CDR3 region has the DNA TGTGCCAGCAGTCGACAGGTATTGAACACTGAAGCTTTCTTT. This gives the protein CASSRQVLNTEAFF.

The V and J genes are TRBV7-2 and TRBJ1-5; TRBD1 matches 9 bases. From germline, CDR1 is SGHTA and CDR2 FQGNSA. V gave up 3 bases and J gave up 7 bases; unmatched junction bases: 4. This CDR3 region has 14 residues. CDR3 nucleotide sequence: TGTGCCAGCAGCTTCACAGGGGGCAGACAGCCCCAGCATTTT. It translates to CASSFTGGRQPQHF.

The CDR3 here is CASSPRLAGRTDTQYF. For the CDR3, the DNA is TGTGCCAGCTCACCCCGACTAGCGGGACGCACAGATACGCAGTATTTT. The chain combines TRBV18 with TRBJ2-3, with 11 bases aligning to TRBD2. Per germline, CDR1 KGHSH and CDR2 LQKENI. The CDR3 has 16 residues. The V segment lost 3 bases and the J segment 1 base; nucleotides outside the gene matches: 3.

The chain has TRBV21-1 and TRBJ1-5; the D call TRBD1 from the table was never checked on the DNA. TRBV21-1 is marked as a pseudogene. There are 15 residues in the CDR3. Here the CDR3 reads CASSKMDRGDQPQHF. In DNA, the CDR3 is TGTGCCAGCAGCAAAATGGACAGGGGGGATCAGCCCCAGCATTTT.

The chain has TRBV27 and TRBJ1-2; D is possibly TRBD1 (6 bases). The germline CDR1 and CDR2 sequences are MNHEY and SMNVEV (reference sequence). The CDR3 spans 15 residues. V was shortened by 4 bases and J by 9 bases, with 21 bases between the two germline ends. CDR3 residues: CASSSVPVQGRSYTF. Written as DNA, the CDR3 is TGTGCCAGCAGTTCCGTGCCTGTACAGGGCCGTAGCTACACCTTC.

This clone came up once. V and J are TRBV18 and TRBJ1-2; TRBD1 might be the D (6 bases). The CDR3 is 13 amino acids. Trimming shortened V by 5 bases and J by 5 bases, and 12 bases separated the two germline ends. The germline gives CDR1 KGHSH, CDR2 LQKENI. The CDR3 spells CASSRTDVYGYTF. The CDR3 DNA follows: TGTGCCAGCTCAAGGACAGACGTATATGGCTACACCTTC.

V and J are TRBV4-1 and TRBJ1-2; D remains ambiguous. Germline V lookup: CDR1 MGHRA, CDR2 YSYEKL. The CDR3 totals 15 residues. V was shortened by 0 bases and J by 4 bases, with 12 bases between the two germline ends. In DNA, the CDR3 is TGCGCCAGCAGCCAAGACCTTCCACAGACCTATGGCTACACCTTC. Protein product: CASSQDLPQTYGYTF.

The V call is TRBV2, the J call TRBJ1-1, with D uncertain. The CDR3 has 13 amino acids. V was cut by 3 bases and J by 6 bases, with 11 bases left in between. From germline, CDR1 is SNHLY and CDR2 FYNNEI. This CDR3 is CASSDLTYPEAFF. CDR3 nucleotide sequence: TGTGCCAGCAGTGATTTGACATATCCTGAAGCTTTCTTT.

The chain combines TRBV11-2 with TRBJ1-6; D is perhaps TRBD1 (5 bases). CDR3 size: 15 residues. V gave up 7 bases and J gave up 9 bases, with 19 bases separating them. Looked up from germline, CDR1 is SGHAT and CDR2 is FQNNGV. The DNA for the CDR3 is TGTGCCAGCAAAGTCGATGGGGGGATTTTTTCACCCCTCCACTTT. Translation gives CASKVDGGIFSPLHF.

This chain joins TRBV2 and TRBJ1-6; tentative D call: TRBD1 (5 bases). The CDR3 loop spans 15 amino acids. V lost 2 bases and J lost 2, with 7 bases in between. Per the germline V gene, CDR1 is SNHLY and CDR2 is FYNNEI. The CDR3 nucleotides are TGTGCCAGCAGTGAATTGGGGGCCTATAATTCACCCCTCCACTTT. It yields the protein CASSELGAYNSPLHF.

On this clone: The CDR3 does not end in the conserved phenylalanine or tryptophan, so this is likely a read error. The chain couples TRBV3-1 (or the pseudogene TRBV3-2) to TRBJ1-2, with a weak D call TRBD1 (6 bases). V dropped 1 base and J dropped 7 bases, with 16 bases sitting between them. Germline lookup yields CDR1 LGHDT and CDR2 YNNKEL (reference sequence). The CDR3 is 15 amino acids. CDR3 loop: CASSQAGTIYTGYTL. The CDR3 DNA is TGTGCCAGCAGCCAAGCCGGGACAATTTATACTGGCTACACCCTC.

This chain links TRBV6-5 with TRBJ1-2; 7 bases fit TRBD1. The germline V gene has CDR1 MNHEY and CDR2 SVGAGI. CDR3 size: 14 residues. J was trimmed by 1 base and V by 6 bases; bases with no gene match: 5. This CDR3 reads CASRPGTVNYGYTF. The CDR3 nucleotides read TGTGCCAGCAGACCCGGGACAGTTAACTATGGCTACACCTTC.

This chain links TRBV18 with TRBJ1-2; D unresolved. CDR3 length: 15 amino acids. V dropped 1 base and J dropped 5 bases, with 14 bases sitting between them. CDR1 is KGHSH, CDR2 LQKENI, per germline. CDR3 sequence (DNA): TGTGCCAGCTCACCACAGGATCCCACCCCATATGGCTACACCTTC. Translating it yields CASSPQDPTPYGYTF.

This chain uses TRBV10-3 with TRBJ1-5; tentatively, D is TRBD1 (5 bases). Germline V gene data show CDR1 as ENHRY and CDR2 as SYGVKD. V lost 3 bases and J lost 2, with 5 bases in between. The CDR3 extends over 13 amino acids. The CDR3 loop is CAISDRGNQPQHF. In DNA form, the CDR3 reads TGTGCCATCAGTGACAGGGGCAATCAGCCCCAGCATTTT.

CDR3 in amino acids: CASTKAGVPTDTQYF. CDR3 coding DNA: TGTGCCAGCACCAAAGCGGGGGTTCCCACAGATACGCAGTATTTT. The chain is built from TRBV7-9 and TRBJ2-3; TRBD2 agrees at 8 bases. Per the germline V gene, CDR1 is SEHNR and CDR2 is FQNEAQ (reference sequence). The CDR3 extends over 15 amino acids. With 7 bases clipped from V and 2 bases from J, the junction kept 8 bases outside the gene matches.

V gene TRBV4-1 combines with J gene TRBJ2-1; 12 nucleotides agree with TRBD2. The J segment lost 6 bases and the V segment lost 2 bases, leaving 2 bases of the junction unmatched. The CDR3 is made up of 15 amino acids. Per germline, CDR1 MGHRA and CDR2 YSYEKL. CDR3 residues: CASSQLGLAGNEQFF. As DNA, the CDR3 is TGCGCCAGCAGCCAACTGGGACTAGCGGGCAATGAGCAGTTCTTC.

CDR3 coding DNA: TGTGCCAGCAGTGAAACAAGAAACACTGAAGCTTTCTTT. This sequence encodes CASSETRNTEAFF. This chain links TRBV6-1 with TRBJ1-1; unclear D gene. The CDR3 has 13 residues. CDR1 is MNHNS and CDR2 is SASEGT in the germline V gene. Between the trimmed V and J ends, which lost 2 bases and 2 bases, there was a span of 6 bases.

This sequence joins TRBV7-9 and TRBJ1-1; D not certain. This CDR3 has 13 amino acids. V lost 11 bases to trimming and J lost 3 bases, with 16 bases between them. The germline V gene has CDR1 SEHNR and CDR2 FQNEAQ (reference sequence). The CDR3 loop reads CASGPGWDTEAFF. CDR3 bases: TGTGCCTCCGGGCCGGGGTGGGACACTGAAGCTTTCTTT.